Below, one TCR beta chain is given with its context. The antigen is undetermined. The data were obtained in a study of T cell responses to AZD1222 COVID-19 vaccine. With 7 bases clipped from V and 5 bases from J, the junction kept 10 bases outside the gene matches. This CDR3 comprises 15 residues. Germline lookup yields CDR1 SGDLS and CDR2 YYNGEE. Regarding the study as a whole: Of the AZD1222 recipients, only six or seven were seropositive at baseline.

Clones were read by immunoSEQ multiplex PCR, and TCRdb kept only the in-frame ones, dropping some. This sample yields around 130,000 clones, of which nearly 95% are seen a single time; roughly 0.87% belongs to the top ten. The TCR was taken from an adult in good health. The gene calls are TRBV9 and TRBJ2-2, with 8 bases identical to TRBD2. This specimen was peripheral blood, taken on day 0 of AZD1222 vaccination. The CDR3 nucleotides read TGTGCCAGCGATCCGAGCGGGGGTGGGACCGGGGAGCTGTTTTTT. The encoded protein is CASDPSGGGTGELFF.